The source of this T cell receptor beta chain is a study of blood T cells in healthy people across ages. Study conclusions and caveats: Across the age range, TCR beta diversity per million T cells fell in a roughly linear way.

This clonotype was seen only a few times. Antigen specificity is unknown. The CDR3 has 13 residues. CDR1 is SGHTA, CDR2 FQGTGA, per germline. A second about 7 to 11 cycle PCR used barcoded and J-beta primers. Carrying 12 random nucleotides, a template-switch adaptor labeled each individual cDNA molecule. TCRdb re-derived calls from the 5' RACE reads in MiXCR, one entry per CDR3 protein. The repertoire includes roughly 680,000 distinct CDR3 sequences, about 21% of them detected once, and under 4% sits in the top ten. Sequenced material: blood. This sequence originates from a man between 65 and 85 years old in good health. The chain recombines TRBV7-3 with TRBJ2-5; D is possibly TRBD1 (6 bases). The closer fit of TRBJ2-1 to the DNA end suggests the J call may be wrong. As DNA, the CDR3 is TGTGCCAGCAGCCCCAACAGGGATCATGAGCAGTTCTTC. Residues: CASSPNRDHEQFF.